This T cell receptor beta chain came from a study of OX40 agonist ivuxolimab in advanced cancers. Looking at the study overall: The patients' treatment was ivuxolimab, an agonistic anti-OX40 (CD134) antibody.

Produced via immunoSEQ multiplex PCR; TCRdb's table is partial and in-frame only. The sample records 70,000 to 95,000 clones, roughly 94% being singletons. Study results and caveats: Dosing at 0.1 to 3.0 mg/kg was accompanied by clonal expansion of CD4+ and CD8+ blood T cells by week 6. Some nonresponders also had low normalized T-cell clonal expansion.

Of note for this clone: Its antigen is not known.

After removal of 4 bases from V and 1 base from J, the junction contained 4 bases not matched to a gene. This CDR3 comprises 15 residues. CDR1 and CDR2 from the germline V gene are SGDLS and YYNGEE. This TCR was sampled from an adult with an advanced solid tumor such as melanoma, head and neck, liver or kidney cancer. Sequenced here: CD4+ or CD8+ T cells sorted from blood, sampled in a trial of the OX40 agonist ivuxolimab. The chain employs TRBV9 and TRBJ2-1, with TRBD2 matching over 8 bases. Here the CDR3 reads CASSTAGGSYNEQFF. The CDR3 nucleotides are TGTGCCAGCAGCACCGCGGGAGGATCCTACAATGAGCAGTTCTTC.